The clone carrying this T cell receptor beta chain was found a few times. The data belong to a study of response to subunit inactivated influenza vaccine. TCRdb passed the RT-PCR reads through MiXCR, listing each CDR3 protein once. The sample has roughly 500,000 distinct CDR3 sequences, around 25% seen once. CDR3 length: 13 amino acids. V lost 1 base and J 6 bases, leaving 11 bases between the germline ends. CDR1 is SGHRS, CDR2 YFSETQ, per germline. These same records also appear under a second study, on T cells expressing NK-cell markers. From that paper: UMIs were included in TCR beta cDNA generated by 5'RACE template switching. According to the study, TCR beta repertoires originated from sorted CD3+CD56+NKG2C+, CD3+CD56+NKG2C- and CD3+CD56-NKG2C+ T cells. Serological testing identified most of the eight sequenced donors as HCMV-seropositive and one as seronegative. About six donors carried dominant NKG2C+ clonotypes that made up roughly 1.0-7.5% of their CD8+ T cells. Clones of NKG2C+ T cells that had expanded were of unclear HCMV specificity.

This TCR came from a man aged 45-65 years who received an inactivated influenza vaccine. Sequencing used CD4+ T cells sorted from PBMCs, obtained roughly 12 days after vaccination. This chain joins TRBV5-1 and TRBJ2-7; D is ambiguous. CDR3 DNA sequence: TGCGCCAGCAGCTTGCAAGAGACCTCCGAGCAGTACTTC. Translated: CASSLQETSEQYF.